A selection of T cell receptor beta chains follows, all from one sample in a study of T cell repertoires in cytomegalovirus infection. From the reads, TCRdb called clonotypes with MiXCR, one entry per CDR3 protein. The sample records about 920,000 distinct CDR3 sequences, roughly 30% being singletons. These receptors have no identified antigens. Sequencing used cultured CD8+ T cells from PBMCs, obtained from culture after CMV antigen stimulation. The receptors were sampled from a human donor in good health (CMV status not recorded). Some clones in this sample may be carry-over from other donors' samples. The CDR3 runs from the conserved cysteine through the conserved F or W. The D gene is left open where the match is weak. Clone size is not always given. Where it is, it says once, few, many or a class for expanded clones.

size	V	D	J	CDR3	DNA
-	TRBV12-3/TRBV12-4	-	TRBJ2-7	CASSGPLEGYEQYF	TGTGCCAGCTCCGGCCCTTTAGAAGGCTACGAGCAGTACTTC
-	TRBV20-1	TRBD2	TRBJ2-5	CSAFASGGPVETQYF	TGCAGTGCTTTCGCTAGCGGGGGGCCCGTAGAGACCCAGTACTTC
few	TRBV29-1	TRBD2	TRBJ2-3	CSVGTSAADTQYF	TGCAGCGTGGGGACTAGCGCAGCAGATACGCAGTATTTT
few	TRBV7-9	-	TRBJ2-1	CASSLVDSPYNEQFF	TGTGCCAGCAGCTTAGTGGACAGCCCCTACAATGAGCAGTTCTTC
-	TRBV27	-	TRBJ1-1	CASRTGGMNTEAFF	TGTGCCAGCAGGACAGGCGGGATGAACACTGAAGCTTTCTTT
-	TRBV7-6	TRBD1	TRBJ1-2	CASSLVDRSFYGYTF	TGTGCCAGCAGCTTAGTGGACAGGAGCTTCTATGGCTACACCTTC
few	TRBV4-1	-	TRBJ2-5	CASSQETGLQETQYF	TGCGCCAGCAGCCAAGAAACAGGGCTCCAAGAGACCCAGTACTTC
many	TRBV27	TRBD2	TRBJ2-3	CASAGETDTQYF	TGTGCCAGCGCGGGGGAGACAGATACGCAGTATTTT
once	TRBV12-3/TRBV12-4	TRBD2	TRBJ2-5	CANKPGTSGGETQYF	TGTGCCAACAAACCCGGGACTAGCGGGGGGGAGACCCAGTACTTC
-	TRBV28	TRBD2	TRBJ2-5	CASSLSPFVAGGSETQYF	TGTGCCAGCAGTTTATCCCCTTTTGTAGCGGGGGGGTCCGAGACCCAGTACTTC
-	TRBV10-2	-	TRBJ2-2	CASSEVPGLGAGELFF	TGCGCCAGCAGTGAGGTGCCAGGCCTTGGCGCCGGGGAGCTGTTTTTT
few	TRBV7-9	TRBD1	TRBJ2-1	CASSSGTGEAWEQFF	TGTGCCAGCAGCTCCGGGACAGGGGAGGCATGGGAGCAGTTCTTC
few	TRBV6-6	-	TRBJ1-5	CATGEGNQPQHF	TGTGCCACGGGGGAGGGCAATCAGCCCCAGCATTTT
-	TRBV18	-	TRBJ1-1	CASSPPLAAYTEAFF	TGTGCCAGCTCACCACCATTGGCAGCTTACACTGAAGCTTTCTTT
few	TRBV11-2	TRBD1	TRBJ2-5	CASSLGLRTGYQETQYF	TGTGCCAGCAGCTTAGGGTTGAGGACAGGGTACCAAGAGACCCAGTACTTC
many	TRBV7-2	-	TRBJ1-1	CASSPNSFNTEAFF	TGTGCCAGCAGTCCTAACAGCTTTAACACTGAAGCTTTCTTT